Below, one T cell receptor (beta chain) is given with its context. The antigen is unknown. This entry is derived from a study of Ad26.COV2.S vaccination and SARS-CoV-2 variants. Whole-study findings and limits: Vaccine and placebo recipients had similar non-spike TCR breadth. After vaccination, substantial breadth of spike-specific CD8+ and CD4+ responses was reported.

This CDR3 is 14 amino acids long. CDR1 and CDR2 from the germline V gene are SGHTA and FQGNSA. J was trimmed by 7 bases and V by 5 bases; bases with no gene match: 7. TCRdb's copy holds only in-frame clones and misses some; the assay was immunoSEQ multiplex PCR. This sample has some 180,000 clones, with 70% to 90% found just once. This chain joins TRBV7-2 and TRBJ2-1; 8 bases map to TRBD2. The receptor's source is a human donor who had recovered from COVID-19. The sequencing used peripheral blood, collected after recovery from COVID-19. CDR3 sequence reads: CASSTRTSRNEQFF. For the CDR3, the DNA is TGTGCCAGCAGCACCCGGACTAGCCGGAATGAGCAGTTCTTC. The full variable domain, in which reference TRBV7-2 and TRBJ2-1 provide the parts outside the CDR3, is GAGVSQSPSNKVTEKGKDVELRCDPISGHTALYWYRQSLGQGLEFLIYFQGNSAPDKSGLPSDRFSAERTGGSVSTLTIQRTQQEDSAVYLCASSTRTSRNEQFFGPGTRLTVL.